This TCR beta chain was recorded in a study of T cells in Graves' hyperthyroidism and ophthalmopathy. Whole-study findings and limits: Ophthalmopathy, as predicted by the model, came a median roughly 6.8 months after the prediction.

This clonotype was observed a few times. Its antigen is currently unknown. Amplification of TCR beta CDR3 regions used RNA as the template. A set of HTBI primers served as the primers for a first-round RT-PCR of the TCR CDR3. MiXCR was run by TCRdb on the multiplex PCR reads, yielding one entry per CDR3 protein. The data contain 450,000 to 700,000 distinct CDR3 sequences, about 43% of them singletons. The V and J ends lost 0 bases and 4 bases respectively, with 4 bases between them. This CDR3 contains 13 residues. Germline V gene data show CDR1 as DFQATT and CDR2 as SNEGSKA (reference sequence). The V call is TRBV20-1, the J call TRBJ2-6; D is unresolved. The TCR was taken from an adult woman with Graves' disease, either hyperthyroidism or ophthalmopathy (not recorded which). The material sequenced was peripheral blood or thyroid tissue (not recorded which). The CDR3 spells CSARDSGANVLTF. The CDR3 DNA reads as TGCAGTGCTAGAGATTCAGGGGCCAACGTCCTGACTTTC.